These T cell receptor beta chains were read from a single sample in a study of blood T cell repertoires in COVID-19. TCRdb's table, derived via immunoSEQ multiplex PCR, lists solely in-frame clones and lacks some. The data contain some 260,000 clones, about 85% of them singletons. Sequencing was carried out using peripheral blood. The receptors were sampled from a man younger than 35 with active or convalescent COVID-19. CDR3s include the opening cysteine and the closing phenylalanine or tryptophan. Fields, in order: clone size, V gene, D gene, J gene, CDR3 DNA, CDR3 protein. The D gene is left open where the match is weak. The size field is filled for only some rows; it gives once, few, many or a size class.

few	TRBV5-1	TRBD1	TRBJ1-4	TGCGCCAGTGGATCCGGGACAGCCGACCGCGGACTGTTTTTT	CASGSGTADRGLFF
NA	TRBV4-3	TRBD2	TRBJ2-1	TGCGCCAGCAGCCAAGGACTAGCGGGAGGGTACTACAATGAGCAGTTCTTC	CASSQGLAGGYYNEQFF
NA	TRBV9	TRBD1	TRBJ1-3	TGTGCCAGCAGCGTAGAGCTACGGCAGGGGGACACCATATATTTT	CASSVELRQGDTIYF
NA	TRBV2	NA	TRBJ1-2	TGTGCCAGCAGTACGACAGTCTATGGCTACACCTTC	CASSTTVYGYTF
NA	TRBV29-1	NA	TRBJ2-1	TGCAGCGTTGGGAGGTATTCCCCGGGTGGGCAGTTCTTC	CSVGRYSPGGQFF
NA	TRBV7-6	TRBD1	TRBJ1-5	TGTGCCAGCAGCCCTACCGGACAGGGAGGCAATCAGCCCCAGCATTTT	CASSPTGQGGNQPQHF
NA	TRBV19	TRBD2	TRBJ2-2	TGTGCCAGTCAAATATGGGGCGGGGGCACCGGGGAGCTGTTTTTT	CASQIWGGGTGELFF
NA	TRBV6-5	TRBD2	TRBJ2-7	TGTGCCAGCAGTTTTGGGGGAGGGGCCTACGAGCAGTACTTC	CASSFGGGAYEQYF
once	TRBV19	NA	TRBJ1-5	TGTGCCAGTAGTATCGTTCAAGGGGGTAGGCAGCCCCAGCATTTT	CASSIVQGGRQPQHF
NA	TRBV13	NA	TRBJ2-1	TGTGCCAGCAGCTTAAGAGGGAGCCCCGATAATGAGCAGTTCTTC	CASSLRGSPDNEQFF
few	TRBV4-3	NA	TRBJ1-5	TGCGCCAGCAGCTTTGACTATGGTTATTATCAGCCCCAGCATTTT	CASSFDYGYYQPQHF
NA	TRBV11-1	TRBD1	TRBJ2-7	TGTGCCAGCAGCTATCGACAGGGTTCCGAGCAGTACTTC	CASSYRQGSEQYF
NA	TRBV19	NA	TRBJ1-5	TGTGCCAGTAGTACGCCCAGGGATGGGCAGCCCCAGCATTTT	CASSTPRDGQPQHF
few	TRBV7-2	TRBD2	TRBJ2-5	TGTGCCAGCAGCTTAGTCGGACTAGCGGGGGGGCAAGAGACCCAGTACTTC	CASSLVGLAGGQETQYF
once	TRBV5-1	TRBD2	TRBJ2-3	TGCGCCAGCAGCTTGATAACGGGGGGGCTTGGAGATACGCAGTATTTT	CASSLITGGLGDTQYF
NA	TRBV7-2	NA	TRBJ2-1	TGTGCCAGCAGCTTCCCCGGAGTGCGGAATGAGCAGTTCTTC	CASSFPGVRNEQFF
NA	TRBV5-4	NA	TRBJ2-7	TGTGCCAGCAGCTTACACAGGTCCTACGAGCAGTACTTC	CASSLHRSYEQYF
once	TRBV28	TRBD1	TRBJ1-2	TGTGCCAGCAGTCCCGGACAGGGGAAGGCCTATGGCTACACCTTC	CASSPGQGKAYGYTF
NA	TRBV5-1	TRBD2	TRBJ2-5	TGCGCCAGCAGCTACCTAGCGGGAGAGGAGGAGACCCAGTACTTC	CASSYLAGEEETQYF
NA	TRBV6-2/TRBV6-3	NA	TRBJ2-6	TGTGCCAGCAGCCCTCTACTAGGCCGGACTGGGGCCAACGTCCTGACTTTC	CASSPLLGRTGANVLTF
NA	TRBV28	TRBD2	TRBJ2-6	TGTGCCAGCAGTTTATTGGGAAGCGGGATAGCTGGGGCCAACGTCCTGACTTTC	CASSLLGSGIAGANVLTF
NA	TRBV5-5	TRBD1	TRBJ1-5	TGTGCCAGCAGCCGGGACAGGATCAATCAGCCCCAGCATTTT	CASSRDRINQPQHF
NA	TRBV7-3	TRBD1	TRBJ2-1	TGTGCCAGCAGTCGTACCTCCGGGACAGGGATAGAGCAGTTCTTC	CASSRTSGTGIEQFF
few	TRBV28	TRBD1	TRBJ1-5	TGCTATGCCGGGACAGGGGATTATAGACGCAATCAGCCCCAGCATTTT	CYAGTGDYRRNQPQHF
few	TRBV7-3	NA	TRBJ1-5	TGTGCCAGCAGCTCCCCACTACAGCCCCAGCATTTT	CASSSPLQPQHF
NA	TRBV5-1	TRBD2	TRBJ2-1	TGCGCCAGCAGGAGGCTAGCGGGAGCCAGCTCCTACAATGAGCAGTTCTTC	CASRRLAGASSYNEQFF
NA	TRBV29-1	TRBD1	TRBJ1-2	TGCAGCGTTGAGCAGGGGGGCTATGGCTACACCTTC	CSVEQGGYGYTF
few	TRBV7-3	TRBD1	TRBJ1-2	TGTGCCAGCGGACAGGGTCATGGCTACACCTTC	CASGQGHGYTF
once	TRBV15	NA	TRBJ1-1	TGTGCCACCAGCTCAATTAGAAACACTGAAGCTTTCTTT	CATSSIRNTEAFF
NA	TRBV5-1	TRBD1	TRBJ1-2	TGCGCCAGCAGCAGAGGGACAGGGGGTAGCTATGGCTACACCTTC	CASSRGTGGSYGYTF
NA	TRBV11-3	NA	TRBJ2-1	TGTGCCAGCAGCTTAGATTCGAGTAACTACAATGAGCAGTTCTTC	CASSLDSSNYNEQFF
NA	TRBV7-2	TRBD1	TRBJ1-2	TGTGCCAGCAGCCCGAGACCGGGGGCAGGGGGGTATGGCTACACCTTC	CASSPRPGAGGYGYTF
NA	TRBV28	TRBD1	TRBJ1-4	TGTGCCAGCAGTTTCCCCACACCGGGACAGGGTGAAAAACTGTTTTTT	CASSFPTPGQGEKLFF
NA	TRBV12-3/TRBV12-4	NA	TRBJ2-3	TGTGCCAGCAGTTTAGCCGGAGGGGGCGCGCAGTATTTT	CASSLAGGGAQYF
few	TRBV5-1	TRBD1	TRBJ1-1	TGCGCCAGCAGCCTGGCCCCCAGCAGGGGGGACACTGAAGCTTTCTTT	CASSLAPSRGDTEAFF
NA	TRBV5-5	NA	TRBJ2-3	TGTGCCAGCAGCTTGCAGGGTGTGTGGGATACGCAGTATTTT	CASSLQGVWDTQYF
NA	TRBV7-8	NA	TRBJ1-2	TGTGCCAGCAGCCAACGAGATCTCGGGGACTATGGCTACACCTTC	CASSQRDLGDYGYTF
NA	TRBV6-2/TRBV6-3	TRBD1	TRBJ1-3	TGTGCCAGCAGTTATCGGACAGGGGACTCTCGAGGAAACACCATATATTTT	CASSYRTGDSRGNTIYF
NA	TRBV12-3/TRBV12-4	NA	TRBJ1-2	TGTGCCAGCAGTGGCGGATACTATGGCTACACCTTC	CASSGGYYGYTF
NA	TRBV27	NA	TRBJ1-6	TGTGCCACCACAGAGAGGGTCAGGAATTCACCCCTCCACTTT	CATTERVRNSPLHF
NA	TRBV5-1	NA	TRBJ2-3	TGCGCCAGCAGCTTGACAGGGCCCCCAGATACGCAGTATTTT	CASSLTGPPDTQYF
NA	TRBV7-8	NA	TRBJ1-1	TGTGCCAGCAGCTTACCAGGGAGGCCTGAAGCTTTCTTT	CASSLPGRPEAFF
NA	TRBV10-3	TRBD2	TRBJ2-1	TGTGCCATCACTTCGAGTAGCGGGGTTGGTAGGCAGTTCTTC	CAITSSSGVGRQFF
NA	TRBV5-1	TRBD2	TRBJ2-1	TGCGCCAGCAGCCCTGATGGACTAGCGGGACGGATGCAGTTCTTC	CASSPDGLAGRMQFF
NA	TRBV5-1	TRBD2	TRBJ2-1	TGCGCCAGCAGCTTTGACCCCACCGCGGGGGGTGCCTACAATGAGCAGTTCTTC	CASSFDPTAGGAYNEQFF
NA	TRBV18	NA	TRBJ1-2	TGTGCCAGCTCACCAAAAGCCAACCTTGGCCAGGATACCTTC	CASSPKANLGQDTF
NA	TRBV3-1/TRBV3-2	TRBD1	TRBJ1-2	TGTGCCAGCAGCCGACAGGGGGCCGGAGCTAACTATGGCTACACCTTC	CASSRQGAGANYGYTF
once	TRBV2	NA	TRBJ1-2	TGTGCCAGCAGTGAAATCAGAGGCTATGGCTACACCTTC	CASSEIRGYGYTF
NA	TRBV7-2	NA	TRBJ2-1	TGTGCCAGCAGCCTGCAAGTGGACTATTACAATGAGCAGTTCTTC	CASSLQVDYYNEQFF
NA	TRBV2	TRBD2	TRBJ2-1	TGTGCCAGCAGTCCCGGACTAGCGGGGGACAATGAGCAGTTCTTC	CASSPGLAGDNEQFF
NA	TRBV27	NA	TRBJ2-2	TGTGCCAGCAGTTTAAGGGGCGACGGGGAGCTGTTTTTT	CASSLRGDGELFF
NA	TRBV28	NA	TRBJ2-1	TGTGGCGTGGTCGGGCAACCAGGAGGGTTTAATGAGCAGTTCTTC	CGVVGQPGGFNEQFF
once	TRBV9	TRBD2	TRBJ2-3	TGTGCCAGCAACGACGGGAGGGGCACAGATACGCAGTATTTT	CASNDGRGTDTQYF
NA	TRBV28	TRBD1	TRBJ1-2	TGTGCCAGCAGTTTCCGGGACAGGGGGGCTGGCTACACCTTC	CASSFRDRGAGYTF
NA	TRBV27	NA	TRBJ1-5	TGTGCCAGCAGTTTATGGGGGGAAAATCAGCCCCAGCATTTT	CASSLWGENQPQHF